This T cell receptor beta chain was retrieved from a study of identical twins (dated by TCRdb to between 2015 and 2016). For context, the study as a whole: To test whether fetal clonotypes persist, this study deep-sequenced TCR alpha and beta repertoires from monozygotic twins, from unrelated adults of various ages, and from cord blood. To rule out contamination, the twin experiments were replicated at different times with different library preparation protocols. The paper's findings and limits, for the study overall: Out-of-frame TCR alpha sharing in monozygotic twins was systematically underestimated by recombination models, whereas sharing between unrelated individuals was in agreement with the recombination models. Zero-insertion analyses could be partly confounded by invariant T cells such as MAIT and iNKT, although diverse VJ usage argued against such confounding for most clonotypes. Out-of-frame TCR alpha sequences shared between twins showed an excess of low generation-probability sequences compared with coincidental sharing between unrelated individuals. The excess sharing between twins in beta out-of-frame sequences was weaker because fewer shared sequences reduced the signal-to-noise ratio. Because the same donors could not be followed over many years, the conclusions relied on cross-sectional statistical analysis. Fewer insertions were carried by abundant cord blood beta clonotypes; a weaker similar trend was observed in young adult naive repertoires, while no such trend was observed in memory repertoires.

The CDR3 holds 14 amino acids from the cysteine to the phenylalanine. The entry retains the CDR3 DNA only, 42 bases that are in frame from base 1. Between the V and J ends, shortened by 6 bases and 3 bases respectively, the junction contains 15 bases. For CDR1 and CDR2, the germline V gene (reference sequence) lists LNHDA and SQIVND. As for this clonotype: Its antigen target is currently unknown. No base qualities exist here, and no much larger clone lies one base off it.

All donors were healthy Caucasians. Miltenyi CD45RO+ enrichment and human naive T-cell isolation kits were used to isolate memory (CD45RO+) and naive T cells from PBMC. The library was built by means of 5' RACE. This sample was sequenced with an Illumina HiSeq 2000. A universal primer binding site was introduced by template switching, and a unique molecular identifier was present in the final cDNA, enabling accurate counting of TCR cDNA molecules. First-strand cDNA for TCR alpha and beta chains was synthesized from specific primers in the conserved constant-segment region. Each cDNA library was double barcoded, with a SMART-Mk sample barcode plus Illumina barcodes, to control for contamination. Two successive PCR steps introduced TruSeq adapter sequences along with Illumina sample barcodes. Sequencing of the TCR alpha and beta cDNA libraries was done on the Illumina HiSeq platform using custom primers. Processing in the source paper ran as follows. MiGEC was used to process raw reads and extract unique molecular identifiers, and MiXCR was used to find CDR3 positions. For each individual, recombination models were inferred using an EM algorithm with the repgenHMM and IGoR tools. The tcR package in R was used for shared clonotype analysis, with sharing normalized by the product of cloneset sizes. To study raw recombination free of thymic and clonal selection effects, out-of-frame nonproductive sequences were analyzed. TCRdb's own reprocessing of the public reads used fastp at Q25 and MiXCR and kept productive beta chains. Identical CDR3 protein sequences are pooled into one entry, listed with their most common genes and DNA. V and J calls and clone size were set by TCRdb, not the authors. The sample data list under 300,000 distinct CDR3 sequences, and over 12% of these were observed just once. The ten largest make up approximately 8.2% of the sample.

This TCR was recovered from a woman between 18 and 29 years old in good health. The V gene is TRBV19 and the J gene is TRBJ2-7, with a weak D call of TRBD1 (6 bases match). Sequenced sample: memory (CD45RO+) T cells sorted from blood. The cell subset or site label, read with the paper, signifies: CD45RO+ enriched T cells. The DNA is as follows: TGTGCCAGTAGCGGATGGCAGGGGAGCTACGAGCAGTACTTC. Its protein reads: CASSGWQGSYEQYF. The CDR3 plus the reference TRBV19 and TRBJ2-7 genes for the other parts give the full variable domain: DGGITQSPKYLFRKEGQNVTLSCEQNLNHDAMYWYRQDPGQGLRLIYYSQIVNDFQKGDIAEGYSVSREKKESFPLTVTSAQKNPTAFYLCASSGWQGSYEQYFGPGTRLTVT.